A selection of T cell receptor beta chains follows, all from one sample in a study of T cell responses to AZD1222 COVID-19 vaccine. Sequencing used immunoSEQ multiplex PCR; TCRdb keeps in-frame clones, though not all of them. The data hold 190,000 or so clones, with 80% to 95% observed a single time. Material: peripheral blood, obtained 28 days after the second AZD1222 dose. Receptor source: an adult who received the AZD1222 COVID-19 vaccine. The CDR3 runs from the conserved cysteine through the conserved F or W. A D gene is named only where the DNA matches it firmly. Clone size is not always given. Where it is, it says once, few, many or a class for expanded clones.

clone size	V gene	D gene	J gene	CDR3 DNA	CDR3 protein
-	TRBV18	-	TRBJ2-7	TGTGCCAGCTCACCCAACTACGAGCAGTACTTC	CASSPNYEQYF
-	TRBV19	TRBD2	TRBJ2-5	TGTGCCAGTAGTATCGGGACTAGTATGCCAGAGACCCAGTACTTC	CASSIGTSMPETQYF
-	TRBV6-5	-	TRBJ1-1	TGTGCCAGCAGTTTGCGGGACTGGAACACTGAAGCTTTCTTT	CASSLRDWNTEAFF
-	TRBV7-2	-	TRBJ1-2	TGTGCCAGCAGCTTAGCACGGGGAAGCTATGGCTACACCTTC	CASSLARGSYGYTF
few	TRBV12-3/TRBV12-4	-	TRBJ1-1	TGTGCCAGCAGTTGGGCCGGGGGCACTGAAGCTTTCTTT	CASSWAGGTEAFF
-	TRBV9	-	TRBJ2-5	TGTGCCAGCAGCGTATCAGGGGCGGGGGAGACCCAGTACTTC	CASSVSGAGETQYF
-	TRBV18	TRBD1	TRBJ2-7	TGTGCCAGCTCACCAGGACAGGGGGCCGGATACGAGCAGTACTTC	CASSPGQGAGYEQYF
-	TRBV7-2	-	TRBJ1-2	TGTGCCAGCAGCTTAGGGAAGATGGGGGGCTATGGCTACACCTTC	CASSLGKMGGYGYTF
few	TRBV27	-	TRBJ2-2	TGTGCCAGCAGTCTGTCGAACACCGGGGAGCTGTTTTTT	CASSLSNTGELFF
-	TRBV7-6	TRBD2	TRBJ2-1	TGTGCCAGCAGCTTAGAAGGGACTAGCGGAAACAATGAGCAGTTCTTC	CASSLEGTSGNNEQFF
-	TRBV7-3	TRBD2	TRBJ2-7	TGTGCCAGCAGCCTGTCGGGACTAGCGGTAGGTTCCTACGAGCAGTACTTC	CASSLSGLAVGSYEQYF
-	TRBV28	TRBD1	TRBJ1-3	TGTGCCAGCAGCTCGGGACAGCTTATATCTGGAAACACCATATATTTT	CASSSGQLISGNTIYF
-	TRBV3-1/TRBV3-2	TRBD1	TRBJ1-2	TGTGCCAGCAGCCAGGGGACAGTCTATGGCTACACCTTC	CASSQGTVYGYTF
-	TRBV5-5	-	TRBJ2-2	TGTGCCAGCAGCTTGGGGCCGGTAGCTTCCGGGGAGCTGTTTTTT	CASSLGPVASGELFF
few	TRBV5-1	TRBD1	TRBJ1-6	TGCGCCAGCAGCTTTACAGGGGCCGATTCACCCCTCCACTTT	CASSFTGADSPLHF
once	TRBV5-1	-	TRBJ1-1	TGCGCCAGCAGGTCCGGGTTCCGGGCTTTCTTT	CASRSGFRAFF
-	TRBV2	TRBD1	TRBJ1-4	TGTGCCAGCAGCCGTCAGACAGGGTGGGAAAAACTGTTTTTT	CASSRQTGWEKLFF
-	TRBV28	-	TRBJ1-2	TGTGCCAGCAGGCACAACAGCGGCTACACCTTC	CASRHNSGYTF
-	TRBV5-6	-	TRBJ1-6	TGTGCCAGCAGCTTGAATTTTGCAAGTTCACCCCTCCACTTT	CASSLNFASSPLHF
-	TRBV18	-	TRBJ1-5	TGTGCCAGCTCCCTTAATGGAGTGGATCAGCCCCAGCATTTT	CASSLNGVDQPQHF
-	TRBV7-2	-	TRBJ2-1	TGTGCCAGCAGCTTACTGGCGGGCGGGGACTACAATGAGCAGTTCTTC	CASSLLAGGDYNEQFF
-	TRBV7-8	-	TRBJ1-3	TGTGCCAGCAGCACCGGCCCCGGCCGCTCCGGAAACACCATATATTTT	CASSTGPGRSGNTIYF
once	TRBV7-2	-	TRBJ2-5	TGTGCCAGCAGGGAGGGGATCAAGGACCAGTACTTC	CASREGIKDQYF
-	TRBV5-1	TRBD1	TRBJ1-4	TGCGCCAGCAGCTTGGCCCCCCAGGGGGCAAATGAAAAACTGTTTTTT	CASSLAPQGANEKLFF
-	TRBV10-1	TRBD1	TRBJ2-1	TGCGCCAGCAGCGCGGGGACAGGGATCGATGAGCAGTTCTTC	CASSAGTGIDEQFF
-	TRBV5-6	TRBD2	TRBJ2-1	TGTGCCAGCATTCCGGCTAGCGGGGGGTCGAGCTCCTACAATGAGCAGTTCTTC	CASIPASGGSSSYNEQFF
-	TRBV7-8	-	TRBJ1-1	TGTGCCAGCAGCTTAGAGGCGGGTGAAGCTTTCTTT	CASSLEAGEAFF
-	TRBV12-5	-	TRBJ1-2	TGTGCTAGTGGTTTGGACATCTCTCATGGCTACACCTTC	CASGLDISHGYTF
once	TRBV14	-	TRBJ2-5	TGTGCCAGCAGCCAAGATCTCCAGGGTCGAAAGACCCAGTACTTC	CASSQDLQGRKTQYF
-	TRBV11-2	-	TRBJ2-5	TGTGCCAGCAGTCAAGAGAGAGAGTCTGAGACCCAGTACTTC	CASSQERESETQYF
-	TRBV5-1	-	TRBJ2-5	TGCGCCAGCAGCTTGGAGCGGACGGAGACCCAGTACTTC	CASSLERTETQYF
-	TRBV15	-	TRBJ2-5	TGTGCCACCAGCAGGGCGGGTCGGCAAGAGACCCAGTACTTC	CATSRAGRQETQYF
-	TRBV5-1	-	TRBJ2-5	TGCGCCAGCAGCTTGGGGACCGCATTTTACCAAGAGACCCAGTACTTC	CASSLGTAFYQETQYF
-	TRBV5-1	TRBD1	TRBJ2-7	TGCGCCAGCAGCCCTGACAGGGGGCAGGTGCAGTACTTC	CASSPDRGQVQYF
-	TRBV13	-	TRBJ1-1	TGTGCCAGCTGCGCGGGACGGAGAAACACTGAAGCTTTCTTT	CASCAGRRNTEAFF
-	TRBV30	-	TRBJ1-4	TGTGCCTGGAGCAGTTTGGGAGACGGGAATGAAAAACTGTTTTTT	CAWSSLGDGNEKLFF
-	TRBV7-3	TRBD1	TRBJ1-2	TGTGCCAGCAGCAAAGGGACAGACTATGGCTACACCTTC	CASSKGTDYGYTF
-	TRBV5-1	TRBD2	TRBJ2-2	TGCGCCAGCAGCTTGAGCCTAGCGGGTGTGAACACCGGGGAGCTGTTTTTT	CASSLSLAGVNTGELFF
-	TRBV27	-	TRBJ1-2	TGTGCCAGCAGTCCCGTTCAGGGCTATGGCTACACCTTC	CASSPVQGYGYTF
-	TRBV6-5	-	TRBJ1-1	TGTGCCAGCAGTTACTCGAAGGGGGCTGAAGCTTTCTTT	CASSYSKGAEAFF
once	TRBV7-2	-	TRBJ1-5	TGTGCCAGCAGCTTTTTGGGTACCCGTAGCAATCAGCCCCAGCATTTT	CASSFLGTRSNQPQHF
-	TRBV7-3	-	TRBJ1-2	TGTGCCAGCAGCTTAATGGCAGGGTCCTATGGCTACACCTTC	CASSLMAGSYGYTF
-	TRBV27	-	TRBJ1-5	TGTGCCAGCAGTTTCGGGGCTGGTCAGCCCCAGCATTTT	CASSFGAGQPQHF
-	TRBV29-1	-	TRBJ1-2	TGCAGCGTTGGATCGGCAGGGAGCTATGGCTACACCTTC	CSVGSAGSYGYTF
-	TRBV6-5	-	TRBJ1-1	TGTGCCAGCAGTTTTACACGGAACACTGAAGCTTTCTTT	CASSFTRNTEAFF
once	TRBV12-3/TRBV12-4	-	TRBJ1-5	TGTGCCAGCAGTTTAACAGGGAATCAGCCCCAGCATTTT	CASSLTGNQPQHF
-	TRBV9	TRBD1	TRBJ1-1	TGTGCCAGCAGCCCGAGGGACAGGCGAAACACTGAAGCTTTCTTT	CASSPRDRRNTEAFF
-	TRBV9	-	TRBJ1-4	TGTGCCAGCAGCGTAGAGATGGGGGGTCACCAAAATGAAAAACTGTTTTTT	CASSVEMGGHQNEKLFF
few	TRBV28	-	TRBJ1-4	TGTGCCAGTGAAGCACCAACTAATGAAAAACTGTTTTTT	CASEAPTNEKLFF
-	TRBV6-2/TRBV6-3	-	TRBJ1-5	TGTGCCAGCAGTTACCCGACTAGGCAGGGGAGCAATCAGCCCCAGCATTTT	CASSYPTRQGSNQPQHF
-	TRBV27	-	TRBJ1-1	TGTGCCAGCAGTTTGGGTAGGCGGCCGGGGGGGACTGAAGCTTTCTTT	CASSLGRRPGGTEAFF
-	TRBV19	TRBD1	TRBJ1-1	TGTGCCAGTAGTGCGACAGGGGGCTTCACTGAAGCTTTCTTT	CASSATGGFTEAFF
-	TRBV18	-	TRBJ2-3	TGTGCCAGCTCACCTGGGGAAGGTTTCGGAGATACGCAGTATTTT	CASSPGEGFGDTQYF
once	TRBV19	-	TRBJ1-1	TGTGCCAGTAGTATACAGGGTGTGGGCACTGAAGCTTTCTTT	CASSIQGVGTEAFF
-	TRBV6-5	TRBD1	TRBJ1-3	TGTGCCAGCAGTTACGGGGGACAGCACTCTGGAAACACCATATATTTT	CASSYGGQHSGNTIYF
-	TRBV3-1/TRBV3-2	TRBD1	TRBJ1-2	TGTGCCAGCAGCCCTCCCGGGACAGAGGGCTACACCTTC	CASSPPGTEGYTF
once	TRBV6-5	-	TRBJ1-2	TGTGCCAGTGGTGGGTCAGGGGTGTTTGGCTACACCTTC	CASGGSGVFGYTF
-	TRBV6-4	-	TRBJ1-6	TGTGCCAGCAGTGACTTCGGGTCACCCCTCCACTTT	CASSDFGSPLHF
-	TRBV7-8	TRBD1	TRBJ1-2	TGTGCCAGCAGCTTAGGGACAGGATTGAACTATGGCTACACCTTC	CASSLGTGLNYGYTF
-	TRBV19	TRBD2	TRBJ2-5	TGTGCCAGTTCACTAGCGGGGGACGCAGGTGAGACCCAGTACTTC	CASSLAGDAGETQYF